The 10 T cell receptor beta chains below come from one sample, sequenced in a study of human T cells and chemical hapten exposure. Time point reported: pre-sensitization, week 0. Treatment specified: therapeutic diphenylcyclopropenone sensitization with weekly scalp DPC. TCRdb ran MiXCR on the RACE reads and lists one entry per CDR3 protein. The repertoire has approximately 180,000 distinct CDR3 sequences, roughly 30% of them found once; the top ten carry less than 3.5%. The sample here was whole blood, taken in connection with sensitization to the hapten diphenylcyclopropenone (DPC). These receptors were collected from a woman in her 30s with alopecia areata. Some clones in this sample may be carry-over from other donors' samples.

The CDR3 DNA follows: TGTGCCAGCAGCTTGGATGGACTAGCGGGATTAGAGACCCAGTACTTC. Protein product: CASSLDGLAGLETQYF. This chain links TRBV7-3 with TRBJ2-5, with 12 bases fitting TRBD2. The CDR3 is 16 residues long. The germline CDR1 and CDR2 sequences are SGHTA and FQGTGA. With 3 bases clipped from V and 4 bases from J, the junction kept 6 bases outside the gene matches.

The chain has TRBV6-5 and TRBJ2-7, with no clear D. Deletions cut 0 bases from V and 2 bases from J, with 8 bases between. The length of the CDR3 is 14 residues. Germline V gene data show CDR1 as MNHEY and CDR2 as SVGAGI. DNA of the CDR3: TGTGCCAGCAGTTACTCGTACAGAACCTACGAGCAGTACTTC. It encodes CASSYSYRTYEQYF.

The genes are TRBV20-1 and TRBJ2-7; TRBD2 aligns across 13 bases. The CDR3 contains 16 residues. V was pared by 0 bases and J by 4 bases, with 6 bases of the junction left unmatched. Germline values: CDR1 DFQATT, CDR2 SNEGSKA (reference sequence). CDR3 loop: CSAREATSGRLYEQYF. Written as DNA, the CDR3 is TGCAGTGCTAGAGAGGCGACTAGCGGGAGGTTATACGAGCAGTACTTC.

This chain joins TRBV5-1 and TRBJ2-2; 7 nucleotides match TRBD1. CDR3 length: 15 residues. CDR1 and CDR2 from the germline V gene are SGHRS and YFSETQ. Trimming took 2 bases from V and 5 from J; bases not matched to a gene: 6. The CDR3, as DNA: TGCGCCAGCAGCTTAGGGACAGACAAGACCGGGGAGCTGTTTTTT. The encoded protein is CASSLGTDKTGELFF.

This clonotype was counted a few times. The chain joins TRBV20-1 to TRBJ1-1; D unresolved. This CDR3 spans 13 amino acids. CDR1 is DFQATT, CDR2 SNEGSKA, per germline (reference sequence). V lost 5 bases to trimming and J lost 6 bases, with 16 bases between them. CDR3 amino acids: CSASRVRGSEAFF. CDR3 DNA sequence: TGCAGTGCTTCTCGAGTACGAGGCTCTGAAGCTTTCTTT.

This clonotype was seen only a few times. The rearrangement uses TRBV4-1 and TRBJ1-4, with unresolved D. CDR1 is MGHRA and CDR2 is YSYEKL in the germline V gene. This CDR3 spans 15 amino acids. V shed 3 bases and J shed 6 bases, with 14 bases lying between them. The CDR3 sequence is CASSHRPVADEKLFF. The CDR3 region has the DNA TGCGCCAGCAGCCATAGGCCAGTCGCAGATGAAAAACTGTTTTTT.

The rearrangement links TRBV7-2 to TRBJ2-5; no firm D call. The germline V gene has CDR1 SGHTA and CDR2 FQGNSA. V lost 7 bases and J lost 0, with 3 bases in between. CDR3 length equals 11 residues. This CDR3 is CASKNQETQYF. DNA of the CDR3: TGTGCCAGCAAAAACCAAGAGACCCAGTACTTC.

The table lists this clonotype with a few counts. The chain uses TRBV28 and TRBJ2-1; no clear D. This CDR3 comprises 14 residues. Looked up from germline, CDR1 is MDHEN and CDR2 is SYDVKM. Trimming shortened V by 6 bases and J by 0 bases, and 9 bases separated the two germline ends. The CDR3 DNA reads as TGTGCCAGCAGAGCGCCGGGCTCCTACAATGAGCAGTTCTTC. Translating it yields CASRAPGSYNEQFF.

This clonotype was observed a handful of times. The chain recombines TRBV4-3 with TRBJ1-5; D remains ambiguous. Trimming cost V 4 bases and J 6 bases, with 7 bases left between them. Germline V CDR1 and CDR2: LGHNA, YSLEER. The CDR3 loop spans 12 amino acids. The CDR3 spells CASSRGLQPQHF. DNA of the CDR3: TGCGCCAGCAGCCGAGGGCTTCAGCCCCAGCATTTT.

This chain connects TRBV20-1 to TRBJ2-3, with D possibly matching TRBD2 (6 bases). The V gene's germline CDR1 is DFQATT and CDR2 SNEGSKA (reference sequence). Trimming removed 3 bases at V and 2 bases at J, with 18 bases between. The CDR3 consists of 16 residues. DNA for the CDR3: TGCAGTGCTAGTACCCCCTTGGCGGGGATCACAGATACGCAGTATTTT. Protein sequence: CSASTPLAGITDTQYF.